One sample yielded the 17 T cell receptor beta chains listed below, sequenced in a study of cytomegalovirus exposure and HLA in healthy donors (TCRdb year 2017). Libraries came from the immunoSEQ multiplex PCR assay. Imported from immuneACCESS, the table was reduced by TCRdb to in-frame sequences with V and J called. These copies leave out some clones; in studies compared against another copy, an unresolved V gene accounts for under half, and the cause of the remainder is not known. This sample lists approximately 230,000 clones; roughly 84% were detected once. The ten biggest clones cover more than 10% of the sample. Input material: PBMCs. The source is a man younger than 30 in good health and CMV-seropositive.

The chain links TRBV4-2 to TRBJ2-3; TRBD2 aligns across 7 bases. This CDR3 is built from 15 residues. Germline trimming cut 1 base from V and 3 bases from J; bases unmatched to any gene: 4. Germline values: CDR1 LGHNA, CDR2 YNFKEQ. The CDR3 DNA sequence: TGTGCCAGCAGCCAAGGGAACGGGAGGACAGATACGCAGTATTTT. This gives the protein CASSQGNGRTDTQYF.

This rearrangement joins TRBV4-1 to TRBJ2-5; D is unresolved. The CDR3 consists of 15 residues. Per the germline V gene, CDR1 is MGHRA and CDR2 is YSYEKL. The V gene lost 0 bases and the J gene lost 5 bases, with 13 bases spanning the gap. The CDR3 protein is CASSQDPRTGETQYF. In DNA form, the CDR3 reads TGCGCCAGCAGCCAAGATCCACGGACCGGGGAGACCCAGTACTTC.

The genes are TRBV5-6 and TRBJ2-7; D is possibly TRBD1 or TRBD2 (5 bases each). CDR1 and CDR2 from the germline V gene are SGHDT and YYEEEE. V lost 7 bases, J lost 1 base, and 12 bases lay in between. The CDR3 is 13 amino acids. The CDR3 DNA reads TGTGCCAGCCGCCGGGACGGATCCTACGAGCAGTACTTC. Translating gives CASRRDGSYEQYF.

The chain links TRBV14 to TRBJ2-2; D gene ambiguous. Germline loops: CDR1 SGHDN, CDR2 FVKESK. CDR3 size: 14 residues. Trimming took 4 bases from V and 3 from J, leaving 9 bases between them. Here the CDR3 reads CASSRDPYTGELFF. CDR3 DNA sequence: TGTGCCAGCAGCCGGGATCCCTACACCGGGGAGCTGTTTTTT.

V and J are TRBV4-1 and TRBJ2-7; D could derive from TRBD1 or TRBD2 (5 bases each). CDR1 and CDR2 from the germline V gene are MGHRA and YSYEKL. This CDR3 contains 12 residues. Trimming pared 4 bases from V and 7 bases from J, leaving 11 bases between. Written as DNA, the CDR3 is TGCGCCAGCAGCCTCGGGGCTTCTGAGCAGTACTTC. This sequence encodes CASSLGASEQYF.

This chain links TRBV30 with TRBJ2-6, with D possibly being TRBD1 (5 bases). Germline CDR1 is GTSNPN and CDR2 is SVGIG (reference sequence). V lost 3 bases to trimming and J lost 5 bases, with 26 bases between them. This CDR3 spans 19 amino acids. The CDR3 DNA follows: TGTGCCTGGAGCCACTCCGCTCTGGGGCCAACGTCCTGGGCCAACGTCCTGACTTTC. Amino acid sequence: CAWSHSALGPTSWANVLTF.

The chain employs TRBV30 and TRBJ1-4; maybe TRBD1 (6 bases). Germline CDR1 GTSNPN, CDR2 SVGIG (reference sequence). The length of the CDR3 is 16 residues. V lost 3 bases to trimming and J lost 7 bases, with 21 bases between them. CDR3 DNA sequence: TGTGCCTGGAGCCTCACTCGGACAGTCATCGTTGAAAAACTGTTTTTT. Translation gives CAWSLTRTVIVEKLFF.

The chain joins TRBV30 to TRBJ2-5; D uncertain. V was pared by 0 bases and J by 5 bases, with 10 bases between. Germline CDR1 is GTSNPN and CDR2 is SVGIG (reference sequence). The CDR3 runs to 13 residues. CDR3 sequence reads: CAWSVGQRETQYF. Written as DNA, the CDR3 is TGTGCCTGGAGTGTAGGTCAACGGGAGACCCAGTACTTC.

The chain joins TRBV10-3 to TRBJ2-7, with a tentative D call TRBD1 (5 bases). With 3 bases removed from V and 0 bases from J, the gap between germline ends came to 18 bases. The CDR3 extends over 17 amino acids. Germline CDR1 is ENHRY and CDR2 is SYGVKD. CDR3 nucleotide sequence: TGTGCCATCAGTGACACGACTCAGGGATTCCCCTCCTACGAGCAGTACTTC. This gives the protein CAISDTTQGFPSYEQYF.

The genes are TRBV7-8 and TRBJ2-4; TRBD2 matches at 10 bases. Germline loops: CDR1 SGHVS, CDR2 FQNEAQ. This CDR3 is 14 amino acids long. V dropped 5 bases and J dropped 9; count of bases not matched to a gene: 7. The CDR3 DNA sequence: TGTGCCAGCAGCCCGAGTAGCGGGAGGTTCATTCAGTACTTC. It codes for CASSPSSGRFIQYF.

This chain joins TRBV2 and TRBJ1-1, with D unclear. This CDR3 region has 12 residues. The V end lost 5 bases, the J end lost 1 base, and 5 bases lay between the germline ends. Germline loops: CDR1 SNHLY, CDR2 FYNNEI. The chain's CDR3 is CASSYANTEAFF. The CDR3 DNA is TGTGCCAGCAGTTACGCGAACACTGAAGCTTTCTTT.

V and J are TRBV6-6 and TRBJ1-2; a possible D gene is TRBD1 (5 bases). Germline CDR1 reads MNHNY; CDR2 reads SVGAGI (reference sequence). Trimming removed 2 bases from V and 7 bases from J, with 8 bases in between. The CDR3 has 12 amino acids. DNA for the CDR3: TGTGCCAGCAGTTACCCCCAGGGTGGCTACACCTTC. It yields the protein CASSYPQGGYTF.

The rearrangement joins TRBV7-8 to TRBJ1-5; D unresolved. Germline V lookup: CDR1 SGHVS, CDR2 FQNEAQ. CDR3 length: 15 residues. V was shortened by 1 base and J by 4 bases, with 11 bases between the two germline ends. CDR3 in amino acids: CASSLDPGQNQPQHF. The CDR3 bases are TGTGCCAGCAGCTTAGATCCGGGTCAAAATCAGCCCCAGCATTTT.

The chain joins TRBV6-1 to TRBJ2-1, with 9 bases identical to TRBD2. The V gene's germline CDR1 is MNHNS and CDR2 SASEGT. J was trimmed by 4 bases and V by 8 bases; bases with no gene match: 6. The length of the CDR3 is 14 residues. CDR3 residues: CASCSSGTYNEQFF. DNA of the CDR3: TGTGCCAGCTGTTCTAGCGGGACTTACAATGAGCAGTTCTTC.

The chain couples TRBV5-1 to TRBJ2-3; D not resolved. Per germline, CDR1 SGHRS and CDR2 YFSETQ. Trimming removed 0 bases at V and 2 bases at J, with 7 bases between. This CDR3 comprises 14 residues. CDR3 loop: CASSLEALTDTQYF. CDR3 in DNA: TGCGCCAGCAGCTTGGAGGCGCTCACAGATACGCAGTATTTT.

This clone has just one count. This rearrangement joins TRBV27 to TRBJ1-5, with D perhaps TRBD1 (5 bases). The germline V gene encodes CDR1 MNHEY and CDR2 SMNVEV (reference sequence). V lost 4 bases and J lost 0, with 13 bases in between. This CDR3 is 16 amino acids long. The CDR3 nucleotides read TGTGCCAGCAGTTCCTCCCCAGGGTATAGCAATCAGCCCCAGCATTTT. Encoded protein: CASSSSPGYSNQPQHF.

This rearrangement joins TRBV5-7 to TRBJ1-4, with D perhaps matching TRBD1 (6 bases). TRBV5-7 is an ORF for which the function is uncertain. V was trimmed by 1 base and J by 5 bases, leaving 18 bases between them. This CDR3 comprises 17 residues. The chain's CDR3 is CASSLFGVTGPNEKLFF. The DNA for the CDR3 is TGTGCCAGCAGCTTGTTTGGTGTAACAGGGCCGAATGAAAAACTGTTTTTT.